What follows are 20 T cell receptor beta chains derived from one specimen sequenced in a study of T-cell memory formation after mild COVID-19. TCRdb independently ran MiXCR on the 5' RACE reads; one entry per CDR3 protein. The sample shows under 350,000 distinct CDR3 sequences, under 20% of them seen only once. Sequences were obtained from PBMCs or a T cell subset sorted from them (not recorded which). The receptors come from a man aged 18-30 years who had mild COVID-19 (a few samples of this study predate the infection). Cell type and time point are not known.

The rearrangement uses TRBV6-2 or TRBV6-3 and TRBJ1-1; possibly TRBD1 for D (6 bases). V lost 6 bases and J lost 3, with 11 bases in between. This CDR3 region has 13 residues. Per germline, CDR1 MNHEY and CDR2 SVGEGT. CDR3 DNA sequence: TGTGCCAGCAGAAACAGGGAGGACACTGAAGCTTTCTTT. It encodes CASRNREDTEAFF.

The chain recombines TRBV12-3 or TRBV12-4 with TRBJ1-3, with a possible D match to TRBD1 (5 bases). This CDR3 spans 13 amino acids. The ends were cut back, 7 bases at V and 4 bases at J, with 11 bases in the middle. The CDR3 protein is CASTNNRGNTIYF. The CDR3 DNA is TGTGCCAGCACCAATAACAGGGGAAACACCATATATTTT.

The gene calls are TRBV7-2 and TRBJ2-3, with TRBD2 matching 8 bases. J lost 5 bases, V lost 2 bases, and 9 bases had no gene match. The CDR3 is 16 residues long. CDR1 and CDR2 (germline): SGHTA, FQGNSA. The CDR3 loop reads CASSLTRGGRVDTQYF. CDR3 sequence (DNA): TGTGCCAGCAGCTTAACCCGGGGGGGCCGGGTAGATACGCAGTATTTT.

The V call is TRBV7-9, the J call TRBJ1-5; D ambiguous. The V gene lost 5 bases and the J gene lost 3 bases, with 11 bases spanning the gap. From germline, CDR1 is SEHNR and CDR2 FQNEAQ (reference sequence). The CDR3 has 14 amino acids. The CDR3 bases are TGTGCCAGCAGCCCCGGACGGGACAATCAGCCCCAGCATTTT. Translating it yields CASSPGRDNQPQHF.

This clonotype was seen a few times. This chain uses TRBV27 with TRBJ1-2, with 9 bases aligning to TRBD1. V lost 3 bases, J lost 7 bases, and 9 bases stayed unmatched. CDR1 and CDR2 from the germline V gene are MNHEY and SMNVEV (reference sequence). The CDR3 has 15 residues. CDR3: CASSFTRTGEFGYTF. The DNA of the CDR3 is TGTGCCAGCAGTTTCACAAGGACAGGGGAGTTTGGCTACACCTTC.

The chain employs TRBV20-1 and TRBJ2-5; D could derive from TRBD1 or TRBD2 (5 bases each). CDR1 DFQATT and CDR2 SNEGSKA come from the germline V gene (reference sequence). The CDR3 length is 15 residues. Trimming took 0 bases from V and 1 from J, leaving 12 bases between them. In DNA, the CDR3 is TGCAGTGCTAGAGATATGGGGGAATTCCAAGAGACCCAGTACTTC. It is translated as CSARDMGEFQETQYF.

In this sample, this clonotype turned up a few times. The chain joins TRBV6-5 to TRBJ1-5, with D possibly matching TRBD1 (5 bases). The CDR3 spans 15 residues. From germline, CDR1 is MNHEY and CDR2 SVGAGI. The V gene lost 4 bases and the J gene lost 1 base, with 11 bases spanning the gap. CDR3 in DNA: TGTGCCAGCAGTTTCGACAGAGCAAGCAATCAGCCCCAGCATTTT. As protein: CASSFDRASNQPQHF.

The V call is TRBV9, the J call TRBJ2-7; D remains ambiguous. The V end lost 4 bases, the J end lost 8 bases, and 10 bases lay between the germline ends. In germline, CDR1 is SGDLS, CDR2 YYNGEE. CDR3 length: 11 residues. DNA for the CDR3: TGTGCCAGCAGCTCTCATTGTAAGCAGTACGTC. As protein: CASSSHCKQYV.

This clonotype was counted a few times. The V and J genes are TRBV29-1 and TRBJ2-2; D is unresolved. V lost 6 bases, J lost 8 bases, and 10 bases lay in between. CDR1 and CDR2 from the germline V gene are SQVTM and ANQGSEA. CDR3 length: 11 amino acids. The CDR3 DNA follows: TGCAGCGTGCGGTTGTGGGGGGAGCTGTTTTTT. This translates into CSVRLWGELFF.

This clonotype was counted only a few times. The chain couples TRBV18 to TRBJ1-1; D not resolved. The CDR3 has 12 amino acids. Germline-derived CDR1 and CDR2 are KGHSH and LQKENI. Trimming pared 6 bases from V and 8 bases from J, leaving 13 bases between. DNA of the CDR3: TGTGCCAGCTCCGGCTTGCGCGGGGAAGCTTTCTTT. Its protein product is CASSGLRGEAFF.

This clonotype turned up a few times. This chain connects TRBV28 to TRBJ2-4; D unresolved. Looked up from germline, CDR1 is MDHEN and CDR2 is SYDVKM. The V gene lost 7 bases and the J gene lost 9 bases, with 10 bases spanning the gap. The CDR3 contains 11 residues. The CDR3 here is CASNNIGIQYF. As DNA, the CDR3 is TGTGCCAGCAACAACATCGGCATTCAGTACTTC.

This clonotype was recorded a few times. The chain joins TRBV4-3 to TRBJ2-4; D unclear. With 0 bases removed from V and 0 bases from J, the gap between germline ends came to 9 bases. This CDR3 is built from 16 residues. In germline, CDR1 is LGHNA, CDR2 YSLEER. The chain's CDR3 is CASSQDPLLAKNIQYF. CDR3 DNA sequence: TGCGCCAGCAGCCAAGATCCCTTATTAGCCAAAAACATTCAGTACTTC.

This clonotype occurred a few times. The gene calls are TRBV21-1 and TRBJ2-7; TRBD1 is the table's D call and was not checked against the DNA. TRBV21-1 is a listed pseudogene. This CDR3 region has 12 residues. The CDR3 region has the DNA TGTGCCACCCCGGGGGGGTCCTACGAGCAGTACTTC. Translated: CATPGGSYEQYF.

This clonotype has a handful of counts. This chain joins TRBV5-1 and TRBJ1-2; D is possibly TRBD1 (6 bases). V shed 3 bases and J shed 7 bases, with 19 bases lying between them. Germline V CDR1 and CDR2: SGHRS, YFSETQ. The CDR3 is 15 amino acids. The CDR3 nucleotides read TGCGCCAGCAGCTCCCTGGAAGCTATAGGGGGTGGCTACACCTTC. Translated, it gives CASSSLEAIGGGYTF.

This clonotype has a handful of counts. CDR3 DNA sequence: TGTGCCAGCAGCCGCTTTAACACTGAAGCTTTCTTT. It yields the protein CASSRFNTEAFF. The rearrangement uses TRBV14 and TRBJ1-1; no definite D call. Deletions cut 4 bases from V and 2 bases from J, with 5 bases between. Germline V CDR1 and CDR2: SGHDN, FVKESK. CDR3 length: 12 amino acids.

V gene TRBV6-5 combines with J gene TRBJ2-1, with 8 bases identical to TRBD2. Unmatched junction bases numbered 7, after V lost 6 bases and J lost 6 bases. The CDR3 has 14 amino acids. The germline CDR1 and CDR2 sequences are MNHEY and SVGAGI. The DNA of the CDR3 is TGTGCCAGCAGGCGGGGGGCAAGGTTCAATGAGCAGTTCTTC. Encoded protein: CASRRGARFNEQFF.

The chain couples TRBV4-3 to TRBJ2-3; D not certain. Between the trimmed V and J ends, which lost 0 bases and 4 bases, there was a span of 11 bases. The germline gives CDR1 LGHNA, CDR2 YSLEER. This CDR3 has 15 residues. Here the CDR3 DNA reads TGCGCCAGCAGCCAAGATCGTAAGAACCCAGATACGCAGTATTTT. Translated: CASSQDRKNPDTQYF.

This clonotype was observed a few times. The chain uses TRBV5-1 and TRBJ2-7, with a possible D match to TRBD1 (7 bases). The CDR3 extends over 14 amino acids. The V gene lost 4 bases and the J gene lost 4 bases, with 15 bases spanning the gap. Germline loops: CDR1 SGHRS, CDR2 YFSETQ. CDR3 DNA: TGCGCCAGCAGCGGGACAGCGGGCAAATACGAGCAGTACTTC. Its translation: CASSGTAGKYEQYF.

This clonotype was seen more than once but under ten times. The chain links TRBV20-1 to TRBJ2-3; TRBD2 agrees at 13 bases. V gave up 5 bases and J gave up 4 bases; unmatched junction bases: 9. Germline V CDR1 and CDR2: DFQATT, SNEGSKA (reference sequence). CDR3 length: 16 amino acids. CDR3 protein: CSAARLAGGRADTQYF. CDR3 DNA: TGCAGTGCTGCCAGACTAGCGGGGGGCCGGGCAGATACGCAGTATTTT.

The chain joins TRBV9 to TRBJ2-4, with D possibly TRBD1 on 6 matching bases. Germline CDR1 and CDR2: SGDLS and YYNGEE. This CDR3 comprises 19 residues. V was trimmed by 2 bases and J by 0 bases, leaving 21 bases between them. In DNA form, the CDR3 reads TGTGCCAGCAGCGTCCAAAAGGGACAAGTACCCCTAGCCAAAAACATTCAGTACTTC. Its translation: CASSVQKGQVPLAKNIQYF.